These 15 T cell receptor beta chains were sequenced from one sample in a study of monozygotic twins with inflammatory bowel disease. TCRdb reprocessed the 5' RACE reads, keeping one entry per CDR3 protein, no DNA. Its table records approximately 110,000 distinct CDR3 sequences. The sequenced sample was blood. The receptors originated from a human donor with ulcerative colitis or Crohn's disease, or a healthy co-twin of an affected twin (not recorded which).

The CDR3 reads CSVVRGDIPYEQYF. The chain uses TRBV29-1 and TRBJ2-7; the D gene TCRdb calls, TRBD1, cannot be checked with no DNA. CDR1 is SQVTM, CDR2 ANQGSEA, per germline. The length of the CDR3 is 14 residues.

The chain has TRBV3-1 and TRBJ2-3; TCRdb's D call, TRBD1, is unchecked because there is no DNA. The V gene's germline CDR1 is LGHDT and CDR2 YNNKEL (reference sequence). The CDR3 extends over 15 amino acids. This chain's CDR3 is CASSPSGEVTDTQYF.

V usage is TRBV20-1 and J usage is TRBJ1-1; the TCRdb call, TRBD1, lacks DNA for checking. Germline V gene data show CDR1 as DFQATT and CDR2 as SNEGSKA (reference sequence). The CDR3 runs to 17 residues. CDR3 residues: CSARQGDSLGWNTEAFF.

The chain employs TRBV19 and TRBJ1-5; as DNA is missing, the TRBD1 call by TCRdb cannot be tested. The germline CDR1 and CDR2 sequences are LNHDA and SQIVND (reference sequence). The CDR3 sequence is 12 residues long. This CDR3 reads CAISSRGQPQHF.

This rearrangement joins TRBV27 to TRBJ1-6; TCRdb gives TRBD1 as the D gene, but with no DNA this cannot be confirmed. CDR3 size: 16 residues. Germline CDR1 and CDR2: MNHEY and SMNVEV (reference sequence). The CDR3 here is CASTRDPGTSYSPLHF.

V is TRBV5-5 and J is TRBJ2-1; TCRdb gives TRBD1 as the D gene, but with no DNA this cannot be confirmed. Per germline, CDR1 SGHKS and CDR2 YYEKEE (reference sequence). The CDR3 totals 17 residues. CDR3 sequence: CASSGGGGRSSYNEQFF. Based on the CDR3 plus reference TRBV5-5 and TRBJ2-1, the full variable domain is DAGVTQSPTHLIKTRGQQVTLRCSPISGHKSVSWYQQVLGQGPQFIFQYYEKEERGRGNFPDRFSARQFPNYSSELNVNALLLGDSALYLCASSGGGGRSSYNEQFFGPGTRLTVL.

The chain combines TRBV28 with TRBJ2-5. This CDR3 is 14 amino acids long. CDR1 and CDR2 from the germline V gene are MDHEN and SYDVKM. The CDR3 here is CASSDTLGGETQYF.

The chain has TRBV29-1 and TRBJ1-1; checking the TCRdb D call of TRBD1 is not possible without DNA. Germline V CDR1 and CDR2: SQVTM, ANQGSEA. This CDR3 region has 13 residues. CDR3 residues: CSSPGTGGTEAFF.

This sequence joins TRBV18 and TRBJ1-3; the D call of TRBD1 rests on TCRdb alone, since no DNA is present to check it. The CDR3 runs to 17 residues. Germline CDR1 is KGHSH and CDR2 is LQKENI. CDR3 amino acids: CASSPKPQGSSGNTIYF. The whole variable domain, remainder taken from reference TRBV18 and TRBJ1-3, is NAGVMQNPRHLVRRRGQEARLRCSPMKGHSHVYWYRQLPEEGLKFMVYLQKENIIDESGMPKERFSAEFPKEGPSILRIQQVVRGDSAAYFCASSPKPQGSSGNTIYFGEGSWLTVV.

The chain has TRBV30 and TRBJ1-5; TCRdb's assignment of TRBD1 cannot be checked, as there is no DNA. The V gene's germline CDR1 is GTSNPN and CDR2 SVGIG (reference sequence). The CDR3 extends over 15 amino acids. CDR3 sequence: CAWSITGGRSQPQHF.

The chain has TRBV27 and TRBJ1-2. The CDR3 is made up of 13 amino acids. Germline V gene lookup returns CDR1 MNHEY and CDR2 SMNVEV (reference sequence). The CDR3 here is CASTRVFGYGYTF.

The gene calls are TRBV28 and TRBJ1-3; the TCRdb call, TRBD1, lacks DNA for checking. Germline values: CDR1 MDHEN, CDR2 SYDVKM. The CDR3 consists of 19 residues. CDR3 sequence: CASSFTGGARGYPGNTIYF.

V and J are TRBV19 and TRBJ1-2. CDR1 and CDR2 (germline): LNHDA, SQIVND (reference sequence). The CDR3 length is 12 residues. The CDR3 sequence is CASSLRSYGYTF.

This CDR3 is CASSYSRPGRGTDTQYF. This chain joins TRBV6-2 or TRBV6-3 and TRBJ2-3; lacking DNA, the TRBD2 call made by TCRdb goes unchecked. CDR3 size: 17 residues. Germline V gives CDR1 MNHEY, CDR2 SVGEGT.

The CDR3 here is CASSSHRTPEAFF. V is TRBV6-6 and J is TRBJ1-1. CDR1 is MNHNY and CDR2 is SVGAGI in the germline V gene (reference sequence). The CDR3 is made up of 13 amino acids.